This T cell receptor (beta chain) was identified during a study of T cell changes during pregnancy in multiple sclerosis. The repertoire was sequenced with immunoSEQ multiplex PCR; TCRdb's copy has only in-frame clones and lacks some. The sample includes about 80,000 clones, roughly nine tenths of them seen just once. Germline V gene lookup returns CDR1 SGHDN and CDR2 FVKESK. The CDR3 covers 14 residues. This clone came up a few times. At one end, the junction sequence differs from germline, possibly due to a read error. This chain connects TRBV14 to TRBJ2-5, with a possible D match to TRBD1 (5 bases). The starting material was peripheral blood, obtained before pregnancy. This clonotype originated in a female donor with multiple sclerosis, enrolled in a pregnancy study. DNA for the CDR3: TGTGCCAGCAGCCCCCAGGGTATCCAACAGACCCAGTACTTC. It codes for CASSPQGIQQTQYF.